The clone carrying this TCR beta chain showed up just a few times. The sample carries other DNA sequences with the same CDR3. This specimen belongs to a study of shared T cell receptors in the human thymus. Libraries were prepared by immunoSEQ multiplex PCR; TCRdb keeps only in-frame clonotypes and omits some of them. The repertoire holds approximately 730,000 clones, with 75% to 90% as singletons. The sample was also linked to a second study, of human thymus T cells. This second report adds: Healthy Finnish infants undergoing corrective surgery for congenital heart defects were used as donors. Gene usage for V and J segments appeared biased in thymic and blood repertoires.

Sequenced: thymocytes. The sequence was collected from a girl under three years old with a congenital heart defect.

CDR3 in amino acids: CASSLGASSTDTQYF. The DNA for the CDR3 is TGTGCCAGCAGCTTGGGGGCCTCTAGCACAGATACGCAGTATTTT. V gene TRBV7-8 combines with J gene TRBJ2-3; the D gene is possibly TRBD1 (6 bases). This CDR3 comprises 15 residues. Per germline, CDR1 SGHVS and CDR2 FQNEAQ. The germline V and J ends were trimmed by 3 bases and 0 bases, with 10 bases remaining between them.